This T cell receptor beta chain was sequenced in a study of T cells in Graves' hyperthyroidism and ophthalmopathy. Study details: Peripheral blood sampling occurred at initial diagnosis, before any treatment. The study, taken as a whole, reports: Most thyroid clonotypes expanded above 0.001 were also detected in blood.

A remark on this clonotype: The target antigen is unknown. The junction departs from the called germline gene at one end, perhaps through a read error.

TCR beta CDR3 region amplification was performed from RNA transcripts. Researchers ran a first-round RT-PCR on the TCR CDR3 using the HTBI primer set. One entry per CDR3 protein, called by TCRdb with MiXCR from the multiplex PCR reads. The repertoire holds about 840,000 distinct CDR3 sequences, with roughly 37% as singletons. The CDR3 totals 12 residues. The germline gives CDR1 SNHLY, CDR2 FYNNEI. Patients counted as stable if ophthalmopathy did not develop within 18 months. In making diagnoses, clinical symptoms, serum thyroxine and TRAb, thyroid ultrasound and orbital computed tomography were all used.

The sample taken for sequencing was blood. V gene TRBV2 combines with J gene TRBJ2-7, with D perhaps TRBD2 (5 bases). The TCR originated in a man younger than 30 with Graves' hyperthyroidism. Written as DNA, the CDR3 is TGTGCCAGCAGTGATACGGCCGGGGAGCTGTACTTC. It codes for CASSDTAGELYF.